Detailed here is one T cell receptor (beta chain). The antigen remains unidentified. The record originates from a study of shared clonotypes between healthy human individuals. Study-level results: When naive CD4 clonotypes were compared across several donors, around 5% were shared.

The protocol was immunoSEQ multiplex PCR, while the TCRdb copy is restricted to in-frame clones and leaves out a portion. The sample contains hundreds of thousands of clones, around 74% of which appear only once. The CDR3 runs 16 residues. Trimming pared 7 bases from V and 0 bases from J, leaving 16 bases between. Germline assignment: CDR1 KGHSH and CDR2 LQKENI. This clonotype was sampled from a woman in her 30s in good health. The sequenced material came from memory CD4+ T cells sorted from blood. Indicated subset: CD45RA-negative fraction. The chain recombines TRBV18 with TRBJ2-1, with D perhaps matching TRBD2 (5 bases). CDR3 bases: TGTGCCAGCTTCCCAGCGGAACCGAGCTCCTACAATGAGCAGTTCTTC. It codes for CASFPAEPSSYNEQFF.